This section outlines one T cell receptor (beta chain) sequence together with its context. Its specificity is not known. In germline, CDR1 is SQVTM, CDR2 ANQGSEA. The V and J ends lost 3 bases and 2 bases respectively, with 10 bases between them. The CDR3 is made up of 13 amino acids. The record originates from a study of CD8+ T cells in alopecia areata. Study observations and caveats: For patients receiving tofacitinib, scalp clonality and expanded CD8+ clones among the top 100 significantly decreased.

Extracted RNA was reverse transcribed, and the resulting cDNA served as sequencing template. Here immunoSEQ multiplex PCR was the method, and the copy in TCRdb shows in-frame clones only, minus some. The data contain about 200,000 clones, roughly 64% of them singletons. Treatment specified: oral pan-JAK inhibitor, 5-10 mg twice daily. Punch biopsies of lesional scalp, plus peripheral blood, were taken from alopecia areata patients. This clonotype originated in a human donor with alopecia areata. Sequences were derived from CD4+ T cells sorted from blood, sampled at week 4, from a patient treated with tofacitinib. The gene calls are TRBV29-1 and TRBJ1-2; D gene uncertain. CDR3 sequence reads: CSVEVARNYGYTF. DNA of the CDR3: TGCAGCGTTGAGGTAGCCCGGAACTATGGCTACACCTTC.